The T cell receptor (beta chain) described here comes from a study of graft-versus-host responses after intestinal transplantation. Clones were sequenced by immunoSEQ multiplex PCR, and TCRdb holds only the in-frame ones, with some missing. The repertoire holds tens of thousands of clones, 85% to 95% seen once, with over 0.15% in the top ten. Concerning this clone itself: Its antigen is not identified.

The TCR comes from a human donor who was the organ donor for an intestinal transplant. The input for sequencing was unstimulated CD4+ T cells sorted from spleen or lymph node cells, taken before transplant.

The CDR3, as DNA: TGTGCCAGCAGCGACCGGACAGGGAACTATGGCTACACCTTC. It yields the protein CASSDRTGNYGYTF. This rearrangement joins TRBV5-4 to TRBJ1-2; 8 bases agree with TRBD1. With V trimmed by 4 bases and J by 2 bases, 4 bases remained unmatched. Germline assignment: CDR1 SGHNT and CDR2 YYREEE (reference sequence). The CDR3 spans 14 residues. Full variable domain (remainder filled in from reference TRBV5-4 and TRBJ1-2): ETGVTQSPTHLIKTRGQQVTLRCSSQSGHNTVSWYQQALGQGPQFIFQYYREEENGRGNFPPRFSGLQFPNYSSELNVNALELDDSALYLCASSDRTGNYGYTFGSGTRLTVV.